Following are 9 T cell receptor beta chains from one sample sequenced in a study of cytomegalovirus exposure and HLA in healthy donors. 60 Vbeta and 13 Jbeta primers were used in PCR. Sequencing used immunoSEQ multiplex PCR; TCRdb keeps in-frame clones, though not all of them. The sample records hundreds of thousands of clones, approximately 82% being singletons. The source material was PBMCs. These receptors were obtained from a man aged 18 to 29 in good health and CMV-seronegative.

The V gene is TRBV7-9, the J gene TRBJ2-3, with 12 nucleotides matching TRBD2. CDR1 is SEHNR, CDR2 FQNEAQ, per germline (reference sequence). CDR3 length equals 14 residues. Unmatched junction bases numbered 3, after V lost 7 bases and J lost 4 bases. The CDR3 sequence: CASTPSGRADTQYF. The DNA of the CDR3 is TGTGCCAGCACCCCTAGCGGGAGGGCAGATACGCAGTATTTT.

The CDR3 loop reads CAWSPPGSPEQYF. The CDR3 bases are TGTGCCTGGAGTCCACCCGGGTCACCCGAGCAGTACTTC. The rearrangement uses TRBV30 and TRBJ2-7; no firm D call. The CDR3 spans 13 residues. V was trimmed by 2 bases and J by 6 bases, leaving 14 bases between them. From germline, CDR1 is GTSNPN and CDR2 SVGIG (reference sequence). Variable domain in full (rest from reference TRBV30 and TRBJ2-7): SQTIHQWPATLVQPVGSPLSLECTVEGTSNPNLYWYRQAAGRGLQLLFYSVGIGQISSEVPQNLSASRPQDRQFILSSKKLLLSDSGFYLCAWSPPGSPEQYFGPGTRLTVT.

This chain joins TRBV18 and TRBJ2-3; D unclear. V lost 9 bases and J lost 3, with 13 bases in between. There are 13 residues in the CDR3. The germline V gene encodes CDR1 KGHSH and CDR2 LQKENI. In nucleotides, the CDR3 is TGTGCCAGTTCCGACACGTATACAGATACGCAGTATTTT. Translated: CASSDTYTDTQYF.

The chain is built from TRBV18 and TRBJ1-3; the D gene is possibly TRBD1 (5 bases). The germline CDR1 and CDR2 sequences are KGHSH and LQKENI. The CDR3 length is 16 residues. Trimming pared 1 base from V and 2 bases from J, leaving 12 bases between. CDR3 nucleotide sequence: TGTGCCAGCTCACCACTTAGGCCAGGGACTGGAAACACCATATATTTT. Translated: CASSPLRPGTGNTIYF.

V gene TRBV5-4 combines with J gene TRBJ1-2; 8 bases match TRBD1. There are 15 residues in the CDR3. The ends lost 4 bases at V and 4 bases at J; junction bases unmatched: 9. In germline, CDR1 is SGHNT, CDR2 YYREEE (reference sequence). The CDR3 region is CASSPGQVHTYGYTF. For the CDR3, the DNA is TGTGCCAGCAGCCCGGGACAGGTCCATACCTATGGCTACACCTTC.

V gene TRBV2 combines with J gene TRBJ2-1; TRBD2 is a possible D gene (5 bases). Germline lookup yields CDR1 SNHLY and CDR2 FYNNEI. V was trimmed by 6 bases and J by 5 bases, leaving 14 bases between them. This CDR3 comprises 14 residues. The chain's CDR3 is CASSPTTSDNEQFF. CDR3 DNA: TGTGCCAGCAGCCCCACAACTAGTGACAATGAGCAGTTCTTC.

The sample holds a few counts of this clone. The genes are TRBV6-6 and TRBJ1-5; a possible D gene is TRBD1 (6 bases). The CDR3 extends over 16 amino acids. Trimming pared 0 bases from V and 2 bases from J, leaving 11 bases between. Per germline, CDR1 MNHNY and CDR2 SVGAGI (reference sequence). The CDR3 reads CASSYSVGAGNQPQHF. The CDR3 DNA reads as TGTGCCAGCAGTTACTCTGTGGGGGCGGGCAATCAGCCCCAGCATTTT.

CDR3 protein: CASSLVTSGGYEQYF. Written as DNA, the CDR3 is TGTGCCAGCAGCTTAGTAACTAGCGGGGGATACGAGCAGTACTTC. The chain carries TRBV7-2 and TRBJ2-7; TRBD2 aligns across 11 bases. CDR3 length: 15 amino acids. CDR1 and CDR2 from the germline V gene are SGHTA and FQGNSA. Losses at the gene ends were 1 base for V and 4 bases for J; bases not matched to a gene: 3.

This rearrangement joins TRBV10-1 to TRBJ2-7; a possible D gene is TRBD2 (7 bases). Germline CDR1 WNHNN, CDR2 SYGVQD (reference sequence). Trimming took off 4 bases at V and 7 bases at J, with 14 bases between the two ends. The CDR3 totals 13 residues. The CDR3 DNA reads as TGCGCCAGCAGTGGGGGGGGTACAGGGGAGCAGTACTTC. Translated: CASSGGGTGEQYF.